The rows below give T cell receptor beta chains drawn from one sample of a study of cytomegalovirus exposure and HLA in healthy donors. This table comes from immunoSEQ multiplex PCR, and its TCRdb copy is limited to in-frame clones, with some not included. The sample records under 250,000 clones, 70% to 85% being singletons. Sequenced sample: PBMCs. These receptors were collected from a male donor in good health and CMV-seronegative. Each CDR3 is given with its conserved first and last residue. D genes are given only for firm matches. Not all rows give a size; the values are once, few, many and, for expanded clones, a class.

TRBV19,TRBJ2-7,TRBD2,-,TGTGCCAGTAGCGAAGCGGGGGCGCAGGAGCAGTACTTC,CASSEAGAQEQYF
TRBV29-1,TRBJ2-7,TRBD1,-,TGCAGCGCGACAGGGGACGAGCAGTACTTC,CSATGDEQYF
TRBV14,TRBJ1-2,TRBD1,-,TGTGCCAGCAGGGAGACCGGGACAGGGCCTTATGGCTACACCTTC,CASRETGTGPYGYTF
TRBV11-2,TRBJ1-3,-,-,TGTGCCAGCAGCTTAACGAGAACTGGAAACACCATATATTTT,CASSLTRTGNTIYF
TRBV28,TRBJ2-7,TRBD2,-,TGTGCCAGCAGTGCGCCGGGACTAGCTGACTACGAGCAGTACTTC,CASSAPGLADYEQYF
TRBV7-6,TRBJ1-5,-,once,TGTGCCAGCAGCTTAGGTGGGGCCAATCAGCCCCAGCATTTT,CASSLGGANQPQHF
TRBV21-1,TRBJ2-1,-,-,TGTGCCAGCAGCAAGGTTTATTCTCGGAGCTCCTACAATGAGCAGTTCTTC,CASSKVYSRSSYNEQFF
TRBV2,TRBJ2-7,TRBD1,once,TGTGCCAGCAGTGTGACAGGGGGCTCCTACGAGCAGTACTTC,CASSVTGGSYEQYF
TRBV6-5,TRBJ2-7,-,-,TGTGCCAGCACCCCGGCGGGCGTCTACGAGCAGTACTTC,CASTPAGVYEQYF
TRBV28,TRBJ1-1,TRBD1,-,TGTGCCAGCAGCCCAGGGGGACCCTTGAACACTGAAGCTTTCTTT,CASSPGGPLNTEAFF
TRBV7-9,TRBJ2-3,TRBD2,-,TGTGCCAGCAGCTTTTTAGCGGGCGGGGTAGATACGCAGTATTTT,CASSFLAGGVDTQYF
TRBV29-1,TRBJ1-2,-,-,TGCAGCGTTGAAGGACAGCCTTATGGCTACACCTTC,CSVEGQPYGYTF
TRBV18,TRBJ2-3,TRBD1,-,TGTGCCAGCTCACCTCTGGGACAGAGCACAGATACGCAGTATTTT,CASSPLGQSTDTQYF
TRBV7-8,TRBJ2-7,TRBD2,-,TGTGCCAGCAGCCCGGGGGGGGCCTTCTACGAGCAGTACTTC,CASSPGGAFYEQYF
TRBV11-2,TRBJ1-1,-,-,TGTGCCAGCAGCTTAAGGAGGGATACTGAAGCTTTCTTT,CASSLRRDTEAFF
TRBV25-1,TRBJ1-1,TRBD1,few,TGTGCCAGCAGTGCCGGGACAGGGGGTATGGACACTGAAGCTTTCTTT,CASSAGTGGMDTEAFF
TRBV18,TRBJ1-5,TRBD1,-,TGTGCCAGCTCACCCGATAGGACAGGTAATCAGCCCCAGCATTTT,CASSPDRTGNQPQHF
TRBV5-1,TRBJ1-2,TRBD1,-,TGCGCCAGCAGCTTTGGGACAGGGGGCGGATCCGATGGCTACACCTTC,CASSFGTGGGSDGYTF
TRBV4-1,TRBJ1-2,TRBD1,-,TGCGCCAGCAGCCAAGTGAAAAATTCCGGGACAGTCTATGGCTACACCTTC,CASSQVKNSGTVYGYTF
TRBV2,TRBJ2-7,TRBD1,-,TGTGCCTGCATACGGGGCAGGGACAGTGCCTACGAGCAGTACTTC,CACIRGRDSAYEQYF
TRBV14,TRBJ2-3,TRBD1,-,TGTGCCAGCAGCCCCTATCTTTCGAGGACAGGTACAGATACGCAGTATTTT,CASSPYLSRTGTDTQYF
TRBV2,TRBJ1-5,-,-,TGTGCCAGCAACCCGGACACTAGCAATCAGCCCCAGCATTTT,CASNPDTSNQPQHF
TRBV19,TRBJ1-4,-,-,TGTGCCAGTAGTATAGGAGGTGGGGGCGAAAAACTGTTTTTT,CASSIGGGGEKLFF
TRBV6-5,TRBJ2-5,-,-,TGTGCCAGCAGTTACTGGCAGGGACAAGAGACCCAGTACTTC,CASSYWQGQETQYF
TRBV4-1,TRBJ2-3,TRBD2,-,TGCGCCAGCAGCCAAGAGGGGACTAGGGGGACAGATACGCAGTATTTT,CASSQEGTRGTDTQYF
TRBV27,TRBJ2-1,TRBD1,-,TGTGCCAGCAGTCGAACAGGGGCCGGTGACAATGAGCAGTTCTTC,CASSRTGAGDNEQFF
TRBV5-4,TRBJ2-5,TRBD1,few,TGTGCCAGCAGCTTGAGACTTACAGGGGTAGAGACCCAGTACTTC,CASSLRLTGVETQYF
TRBV28,TRBJ2-1,TRBD2,-,TGTGCCAGCACTTTGCAGACTAGCGCCTCCTTTCACAATGAGCAGTTCTTC,CASTLQTSASFHNEQFF
TRBV27,TRBJ2-4,TRBD2,-,TGTGCCAGCAGTCTACTAGCGGGGGGAATAGCCAAAAACATTCAGTACTTC,CASSLLAGGIAKNIQYF
TRBV10-1,TRBJ2-3,TRBD2,once,TGCGCCAGCAGTGAGTCGACCGGGACTAGCAAGGATACGCAGTATTTT,CASSESTGTSKDTQYF
TRBV28,TRBJ2-7,TRBD2,-,TGTGCCAGCAGTTTGCTTACTAGCGGGAGAGGGTACGAGCAGTACTTC,CASSLLTSGRGYEQYF
TRBV5-4,TRBJ1-1,-,-,TGTGCCAGCAGCTCTATGGCGGCTGAAGCTTTCTTT,CASSSMAAEAFF